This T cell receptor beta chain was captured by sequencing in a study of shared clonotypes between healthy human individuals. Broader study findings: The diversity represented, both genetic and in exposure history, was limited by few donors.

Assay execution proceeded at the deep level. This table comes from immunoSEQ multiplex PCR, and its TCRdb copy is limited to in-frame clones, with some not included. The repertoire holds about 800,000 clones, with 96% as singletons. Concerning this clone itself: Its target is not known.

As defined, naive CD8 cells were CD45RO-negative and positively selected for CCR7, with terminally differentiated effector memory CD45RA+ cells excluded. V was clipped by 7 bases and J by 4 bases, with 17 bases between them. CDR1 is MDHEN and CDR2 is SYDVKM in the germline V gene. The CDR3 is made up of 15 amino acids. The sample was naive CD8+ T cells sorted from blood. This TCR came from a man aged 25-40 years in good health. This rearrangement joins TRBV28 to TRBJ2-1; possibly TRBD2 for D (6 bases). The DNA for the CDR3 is TGTGCCAGCACCGTCCGGGCGGGATGGTACAATGAGCAGTTCTTC. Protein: CASTVRAGWYNEQFF.